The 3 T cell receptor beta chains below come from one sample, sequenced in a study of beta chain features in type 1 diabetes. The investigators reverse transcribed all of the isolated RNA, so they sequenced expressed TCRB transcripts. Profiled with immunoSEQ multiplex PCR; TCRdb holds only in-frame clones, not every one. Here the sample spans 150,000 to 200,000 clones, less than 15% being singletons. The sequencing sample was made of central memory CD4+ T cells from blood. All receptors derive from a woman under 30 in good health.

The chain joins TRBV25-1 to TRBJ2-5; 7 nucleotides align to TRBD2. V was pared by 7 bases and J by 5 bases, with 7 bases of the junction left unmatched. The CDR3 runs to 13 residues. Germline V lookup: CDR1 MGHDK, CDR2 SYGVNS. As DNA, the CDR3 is TGTGCCAGCAAATCGGGACTACCGGAGACCCAGTACTTC. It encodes CASKSGLPETQYF.

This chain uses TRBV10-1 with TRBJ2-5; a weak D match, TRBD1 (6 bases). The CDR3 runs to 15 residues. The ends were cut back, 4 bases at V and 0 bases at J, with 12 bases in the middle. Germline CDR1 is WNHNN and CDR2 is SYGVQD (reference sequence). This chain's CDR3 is CASSGSRDNQETQYF. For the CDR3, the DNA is TGCGCCAGCAGTGGTTCCCGGGACAACCAAGAGACCCAGTACTTC.

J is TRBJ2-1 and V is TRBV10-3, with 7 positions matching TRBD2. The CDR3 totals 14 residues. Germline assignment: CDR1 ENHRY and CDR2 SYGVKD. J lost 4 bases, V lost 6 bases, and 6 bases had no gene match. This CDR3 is CAISQRGQYNEQFF. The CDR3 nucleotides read TGTGCCATCAGCCAGCGGGGCCAATACAATGAGCAGTTCTTC.